One sample yielded the 30 T cell receptor beta chains listed below, sequenced in a study of CD8 T cells in ankylosing spondylitis. One entry per CDR3 protein, called by TCRdb with MiXCR from the 5' RACE reads. The table shows fewer than 35,000 distinct CDR3 sequences, with 30% occurring only once. Sequenced: synovial fluid, either unsorted or a sorted T cell fraction (not recorded which). The source of these receptors is a male donor with ankylosing spondylitis.

This clonotype appeared a few times. The V gene is TRBV28, the J gene TRBJ2-7; 12 bases map to TRBD2. Germline trimming cut 4 bases from V and 1 base from J; bases unmatched to any gene: 11. Per the germline V gene, CDR1 is MDHEN and CDR2 is SYDVKM. The CDR3 consists of 18 residues. CDR3 amino acids: CASSSRLAGDRLSYEQYF. For the CDR3, the DNA is TGTGCCAGCAGTTCCCGACTAGCGGGAGATAGGTTGTCCTACGAGCAGTACTTC.

This chain links TRBV7-8 with TRBJ2-1; 7 nucleotides line up with TRBD2. Germline V gives CDR1 SGHVS, CDR2 FQNEAQ. There are 16 residues in the CDR3. The junction had 7 bases not matched to a gene; V was cut back by 5 bases and J by 0 bases. This CDR3 is CASSPQAGNSYNEQFF. The CDR3 region has the DNA TGTGCCAGCAGCCCCCAAGCGGGGAACTCCTACAATGAGCAGTTCTTC.

The rearrangement links TRBV27 to TRBJ2-2; D tentatively fits TRBD1 or TRBD2 (5 bases each). Deletions cut 3 bases from V and 6 bases from J, with 8 bases between. This CDR3 spans 13 amino acids. CDR1 is MNHEY, CDR2 SMNVEV, per germline (reference sequence). This chain's CDR3 is CASSLSGPGELFF. The CDR3 DNA follows: TGTGCCAGCAGTTTGTCGGGGCCCGGGGAGCTGTTTTTT.

This clonotype was recorded at least ten times. V is TRBV3-1 and J is TRBJ2-5; 9 positions agree with TRBD2. The germline V gene has CDR1 LGHDT and CDR2 YNNKEL (reference sequence). The CDR3 is made up of 17 amino acids. Unmatched junction bases numbered 14, after V lost 4 bases and J lost 5 bases. The DNA for the CDR3 is TGTGCCAGCAGCCCCCGCGGGATAGCGGGAGTAGGGGAGACCCAGTACTTC. This sequence encodes CASSPRGIAGVGETQYF.

This clonotype was detected only a few times. The rearrangement uses TRBV7-2 and TRBJ2-7; D is possibly TRBD1 or TRBD2 (6 bases each). This CDR3 is 17 amino acids long. Trimming took off 5 bases at V and 7 bases at J, with 27 bases between the two ends. Germline V lookup: CDR1 SGHTA, CDR2 FQGNSA. The CDR3 loop reads CASSPNGYRRGFGEQYF. CDR3 DNA: TGTGCCAGCAGCCCTAACGGGTACAGGAGGGGGTTCGGGGAGCAGTACTTC.

This clonotype was seen more than once but under ten times. V and J are TRBV5-5 and TRBJ2-1; D might be TRBD2 (6 bases). In germline, CDR1 is SGHKS, CDR2 YYEKEE (reference sequence). This CDR3 has 13 residues. Trimming removed 9 bases from V and 7 bases from J, with 17 bases in between. CDR3 residues: CAMGPGVGNEQFF. CDR3 in DNA: TGTGCCATGGGCCCGGGGGTGGGGAATGAGCAGTTCTTC.

V is TRBV10-3 and J is TRBJ1-1; 7 bases match TRBD1. The trim removed 5 bases at V and 3 bases at J, leaving 6 bases unmatched. The germline CDR1 and CDR2 sequences are ENHRY and SYGVKD. The CDR3 has 14 residues. CDR3 sequence: CAISNRQGYTEAFF. CDR3 in DNA: TGTGCCATCAGTAACCGACAGGGTTACACTGAAGCTTTCTTT.

This clonotype has only a few counts. The genes are TRBV10-3 and TRBJ2-7; 8 nucleotides match TRBD1. Germline CDR1 ENHRY, CDR2 SYGVKD. The CDR3 has 13 amino acids. V was pared by 4 bases and J by 7 bases, with 6 bases of the junction left unmatched. The CDR3 nucleotides are TGTGCCATCAGTGCCGGACAGGGATGGGAGCAGTACGTC. Translation gives CAISAGQGWEQYV.

CDR3 in amino acids: CSVLPALTGGGRTEAFF. CDR3 DNA: TGCAGCGTTCTTCCTGCGCTGACAGGAGGGGGACGGACTGAAGCTTTCTTT. The chain couples TRBV29-1 to TRBJ1-1; the D gene is possibly TRBD1 (6 bases). CDR1 SQVTM and CDR2 ANQGSEA come from the germline V gene. CDR3 length equals 17 residues. V was trimmed by 5 bases and J by 5 bases, leaving 27 bases between them.

The CDR3 sequence is CASSSGYNEQFF. The CDR3 coding sequence is TGTGCCAGCAGTTCAGGGTACAATGAGCAGTTCTTC. The chain links TRBV27 to TRBJ2-1, with D maybe TRBD1 (5 bases). The ends were cut back, 4 bases at V and 4 bases at J, with 5 bases in the middle. This CDR3 region has 12 residues. Germline loops: CDR1 MNHEY, CDR2 SMNVEV (reference sequence).

The gene calls are TRBV7-8 and TRBJ1-1; D gene ambiguous. Looked up from germline, CDR1 is SGHVS and CDR2 is FQNEAQ. The V and J ends lost 8 bases and 0 bases respectively, with 13 bases between them. The CDR3 extends over 14 amino acids. DNA for the CDR3: TGTGCCAGCGGCCTTCGGGGAATGAACACTGAAGCTTTCTTT. Its translation: CASGLRGMNTEAFF.

The J gene is TRBJ1-1, the V gene TRBV30; 11 bases line up with TRBD1. The CDR3 extends over 14 amino acids. Germline V gene data show CDR1 as GTSNPN and CDR2 as SVGIG (reference sequence). The V segment lost 2 bases and the J segment 5 bases; nucleotides outside the gene matches: 4. DNA for the CDR3: TGTGCCTGGAGTCTGGGACAGGGGGGTACTGAAGCTTTCTTT. It is translated as CAWSLGQGGTEAFF.

CDR3 residues: CASSKLEIGNTEAFF. DNA of the CDR3: TGTGCCAGCAGCAAATTAGAAATTGGGAACACTGAAGCTTTCTTT. V is TRBV21-1 and J is TRBJ1-1. TRBV21-1 is labeled a pseudogene. The CDR3 is 15 amino acids.

This clonotype was seen a single time. The CDR3 is CASSPGIEQYF. DNA of the CDR3: TGTGCCAGCAGCCCAGGGATTGAGCAGTACTTC. The chain uses TRBV6-2 or TRBV6-3 and TRBJ2-7; possible D gene TRBD1, 5 bases. V lost 6 bases, J lost 7 bases, and 10 bases lay in between. CDR1 and CDR2 from the germline V gene are MNHEY and SVGEGT. The CDR3 is 11 amino acids.

This chain connects TRBV7-9 to TRBJ1-2; D not certain. Germline CDR1 and CDR2: SEHNR and FQNEAQ (reference sequence). V was cut by 3 bases and J by 4 bases, with 9 bases left in between. The CDR3 sequence is 13 residues long. CDR3 sequence reads: CASSLSSAYGYTF. The DNA for the CDR3 is TGTGCCAGCAGCTTGTCTTCGGCCTATGGCTACACCTTC.

V usage is TRBV12-3 or TRBV12-4 and J usage is TRBJ2-5; 7 nucleotides align to TRBD2. The V gene end was trimmed by 5 bases and the J gene end by 5 bases; junction bases not matched to a gene: 11. The CDR3 sequence is 15 residues long. CDR3 DNA sequence: TGTGCCAGCAGTCCCCTGGCGGGAGTGGGGGAGACCCAGTACTTC. Its protein is CASSPLAGVGETQYF.

This chain connects TRBV2 to TRBJ2-7; possible D gene TRBD2, 6 bases. The V end lost 0 bases, the J end lost 7 bases, and 16 bases lay between the germline ends. Germline V lookup: CDR1 SNHLY, CDR2 FYNNEI. There are 15 residues in the CDR3. The CDR3 protein is CASSEARGPSGEQYV. The CDR3 DNA reads as TGTGCCAGCAGTGAAGCGCGGGGCCCATCGGGTGAGCAGTACGTC.

The chain uses TRBV29-1 and TRBJ2-3, with 8 bases fitting TRBD1. Per the germline V gene, CDR1 is SQVTM and CDR2 is ANQGSEA. The CDR3 has 12 residues. Unmatched junction bases numbered 5, after V lost 8 bases and J lost 4 bases. The CDR3 reads CSTGRGPDTQYF. For the CDR3, the DNA is TGCAGCACGGGCAGGGGGCCAGATACGCAGTATTTT.

This chain uses TRBV5-6 with TRBJ2-1; the D is unclear. The CDR3 has 12 amino acids. Per the germline V gene, CDR1 is SGHDT and CDR2 is YYEEEE. The V gene lost 0 bases and the J gene lost 7 bases, with 5 bases spanning the gap. The CDR3 loop reads CASSLGLNEQFF. The CDR3 bases are TGTGCCAGCAGCTTGGGACTTAATGAGCAGTTCTTC.

The CDR3 spells CAISESIGAEAFF. Here the CDR3 DNA reads TGTGCCATCAGTGAGTCGATAGGGGCTGAAGCTTTCTTT. The chain recombines TRBV10-3 with TRBJ1-1; tentative D call: TRBD1 (5 bases). CDR1 is ENHRY, CDR2 SYGVKD, per germline. The length of the CDR3 is 13 residues. Trimming took off 0 bases at V and 6 bases at J, with 8 bases between the two ends.

J is TRBJ2-6 and V is TRBV11-3; D ambiguous. The CDR3 loop spans 16 amino acids. V lost 5 bases and J lost 0, with 11 bases in between. CDR1 and CDR2 from the germline V gene are SGHNT and YENEEA. The CDR3 nucleotides are TGTGCCAGCAGCCCCCAGACGAGCTCTGGGGCCAACGTCCTGACTTTC. Its translation is CASSPQTSSGANVLTF.

This clonotype was seen at least ten times. The rearrangement joins TRBV6-1 to TRBJ2-7; 7 bases align to TRBD1. Germline values: CDR1 MNHNS, CDR2 SASEGT. The CDR3 extends over 12 amino acids. V lost 11 bases to trimming and J lost 7 bases; unmatched junction nucleotides: 11. CDR3 residues: CAAGGPLGEQYV. The CDR3 DNA sequence: TGTGCCGCAGGGGGTCCTTTGGGAGAGCAGTACGTC.

J is TRBJ1-1 and V is TRBV5-1; 7 bases align to TRBD1. The germline gives CDR1 SGHRS, CDR2 YFSETQ. The CDR3 spans 14 residues. Trimming removed 1 base from V and 1 base from J; junction bases left unmatched: 1. CDR3 in DNA: TGCGCCAGCAGCTTGAACAGGGGGAACACTGAAGCTTTCTTT. It specifies CASSLNRGNTEAFF. Filled out from reference TRBV5-1 and TRBJ1-1, the complete variable domain reads KAGVTQTPRYLIKTRGQQVTLSCSPISGHRSVSWYQQTPGQGLQFLFEYFSETQRNKGNFPGRFSGRQFSNSRSEMNVSTLELGDSALYLCASSLNRGNTEAFFGQGTRLTVV.

As concerns this clonotype: The junction departs from the called germline gene at one end, perhaps through a read error. CDR3 DNA sequence: TGCAGTCCTAGCGAACGGGAGACCCAGTACTTC. The encoded protein is CSPSERETQYF. The chain uses TRBV20-1 and TRBJ2-5; TRBD2 is a possible D gene (6 bases). The CDR3 has 11 amino acids. Germline V gene sequence: CDR1 DFQATT, CDR2 SNEGSKA (reference sequence).

This clonotype appeared a few times. The V call is TRBV2, the J call TRBJ1-1, with 10 bases that match TRBD1. V shed 4 bases, J shed 5 bases, and the junction held 7 bases outside the gene matches. The CDR3 length is 15 residues. Germline values: CDR1 SNHLY, CDR2 FYNNEI. The chain's CDR3 is CASSAPTGGNTEAFF. As DNA, the CDR3 is TGTGCCAGCAGTGCCCCGACAGGGGGCAATACTGAAGCTTTCTTT.

The chain employs TRBV27 and TRBJ2-7; 13 nucleotides agree with TRBD2. V shed 6 bases and J 4 bases; nucleotides not matched to a gene: 6. Germline CDR1 MNHEY, CDR2 SMNVEV (reference sequence). This CDR3 contains 15 residues. The CDR3 DNA reads as TGTGCCAGCAGCAGGGGGACTAGCGGGATTTACGAGCAGTACTTC. This encodes CASSRGTSGIYEQYF.

This clonotype was counted at least ten times. The chain has TRBV7-9 and TRBJ2-5; D is perhaps TRBD2 (7 bases). CDR1 and CDR2 from the germline V gene are SEHNR and FQNEAQ (reference sequence). CDR3 size: 14 residues. V was clipped by 5 bases and J by 2 bases, with 12 bases between them. CDR3 in amino acids: CASSMGGQQETQYF. The CDR3 DNA reads as TGTGCCAGCAGCATGGGGGGGCAGCAAGAGACCCAGTACTTC.

V and J are TRBV12-3 or TRBV12-4 and TRBJ1-1; D not certain. This CDR3 spans 18 amino acids. The V and J ends lost 11 bases and 2 bases respectively, with 30 bases between them. The CDR3 bases are TGTGCCTGCTGTCTACCCATAAAATTACACCCGATTAACACTGAAGCTTTCTTT. It encodes CACCLPIKLHPINTEAFF.

The rearrangement links TRBV4-1 to TRBJ2-7, with D perhaps TRBD1 (5 bases). V was pared by 0 bases and J by 2 bases, with 11 bases between. CDR1 is MGHRA, CDR2 YSYEKL, per germline. The CDR3 has 15 residues. The CDR3 DNA follows: TGCGCCAGCAGCCAAGATTCGAAGGGGCCCTACGAGCAGTACTTC. The encoded protein is CASSQDSKGPYEQYF.

The chain is built from TRBV11-1 and TRBJ2-3, with a possible D match to TRBD2 (6 bases). The ends were cut back, 1 base at V and 2 bases at J, with 10 bases in the middle. CDR1 is SGHAT, CDR2 FQDESV, per germline (reference sequence). This CDR3 contains 15 residues. The CDR3: CASSLGGLPTDTQYF. CDR3 DNA sequence: TGTGCCAGCAGCTTAGGCGGACTACCCACAGATACGCAGTATTTT. The full variable domain, with the rest looked up from reference TRBV11-1 and TRBJ2-3, is EAEVAQSPRYKITEKSQAVAFWCDPISGHATLYWYRQILGQGPELLVQFQDESVVDDSQLPKDRFSAERLKGVDSTLKIQPAELGDSAMYLCASSLGGLPTDTQYFGPGTRLTVL.